The 14 T cell receptor beta chains given below trace back to one sample, sequenced in a study of T-cell memory formation after mild COVID-19. TCRdb re-derived calls from the 5' RACE reads in MiXCR, one entry per CDR3 protein. The data contain fewer than 700,000 distinct CDR3 sequences, about a sixth of them seen just once; the ten biggest clones take up approximately 12%. Sequenced: PBMCs or a T cell subset sorted from them (not recorded which). The receptors shown here come from an adult woman who had mild COVID-19 (a few samples of this study predate the infection). Cell type and time point are not known.

The sample holds a few counts of this clonotype. The chain links TRBV19 to TRBJ1-2; D is ambiguous. Trimming pared 1 base from V and 8 bases from J, leaving 8 bases between. Germline V lookup: CDR1 LNHDA, CDR2 SQIVND (reference sequence). The CDR3 has 12 amino acids. CDR3 coding DNA: TGTGCCAGTAGTATAGCTCAGTCAGGCTACACCTTC. Translating gives CASSIAQSGYTF.

This clonotype was observed a handful of times. The V call is TRBV7-2, the J call TRBJ2-5; TRBD2 aligns across 10 bases. Germline lookup yields CDR1 SGHTA and CDR2 FQGNSA. The CDR3 totals 15 residues. V shed 5 bases, J shed 4 bases, and the junction held 7 bases outside the gene matches. As DNA, the CDR3 is TGTGCCAGCAGCCCGCAGCGGGGGGGCCGAGAGACCCAGTACTTC. Translation gives CASSPQRGGRETQYF.

The rearrangement links TRBV12-3 or TRBV12-4 to TRBJ2-5; 8 bases fit TRBD1. V lost 7 bases to trimming and J lost 7 bases; unmatched junction nucleotides: 11. The CDR3 spans 14 residues. CDR3 protein: CASTLDPQGGTQYF. In DNA form, the CDR3 reads TGTGCCAGCACTCTCGACCCACAGGGGGGGACCCAGTACTTC.

Details on this clonotype: Sequence at one end of the junction differs from germline and may be a read error. This chain uses TRBV7-9 with TRBJ2-7, with D tentatively TRBD1 (5 bases). The CDR3 is 15 residues long. Looked up from germline, CDR1 is SEHNR and CDR2 is FQNEAQ (reference sequence). CDR3 sequence (DNA): TGTGCCAGCAGCTTAGTGGCAGGGTCCTCCCACGAGCAGTACTTC. Translating gives CASSLVAGSSHEQYF.

The J gene is TRBJ2-7, the V gene TRBV4-3, with D possibly matching TRBD1 (6 bases). Germline-derived CDR1 and CDR2 are LGHNA and YSLEER. Trimming cost V 4 bases and J 3 bases, with 10 bases left between them. This CDR3 contains 13 residues. Here the CDR3 reads CASSPKQGYEQYF. The DNA of the CDR3 is TGCGCCAGCAGCCCTAAACAGGGCTACGAGCAGTACTTC.

This clonotype appeared a few times. The V and J genes are TRBV25-1 and TRBJ1-1; 8 bases align to TRBD1. With 4 bases clipped from V and 4 bases from J, the junction kept 2 bases outside the gene matches. The length of the CDR3 is 13 residues. From germline, CDR1 is MGHDK and CDR2 SYGVNS. CDR3 protein: CASSVTGATEAFF. The CDR3 coding sequence is TGTGCCAGCAGTGTGACAGGGGCCACTGAAGCTTTCTTT.

This chain joins TRBV24-1 and TRBJ2-1; D remains unclear. Trimming shortened V by 5 bases and J by 6 bases, and 7 bases separated the two germline ends. Germline V gives CDR1 KGHDR, CDR2 SFDVKD. The CDR3 has 12 residues. This CDR3 is CATSGSRNEQFF. Here the CDR3 DNA reads TGTGCCACCAGTGGGTCCCGCAATGAGCAGTTCTTC.

This clonotype was seen more than once but under ten times. This chain joins TRBV20-1 and TRBJ1-2; a possible D gene is TRBD1 (6 bases). The CDR3 extends over 13 amino acids. The V gene's germline CDR1 is DFQATT and CDR2 SNEGSKA (reference sequence). V shed 4 bases and J shed 7 bases, with 16 bases lying between them. CDR3 sequence reads: CSAKYRALAGYTF. The CDR3 region has the DNA TGCAGTGCTAAGTACAGGGCCCTGGCTGGCTACACCTTC.

This clonotype was seen repeatedly, ten times or more. The CDR3 loop is CASSLGPSYNEQFF. The CDR3 DNA follows: TGCGCCAGCAGTCTGGGGCCCTCCTACAATGAGCAGTTCTTC. The chain recombines TRBV5-1 with TRBJ2-1, with a possible D match to TRBD1 (5 bases). This CDR3 comprises 14 residues. Per the germline V gene, CDR1 is SGHRS and CDR2 is YFSETQ. The ends were cut back, 5 bases at V and 0 bases at J, with 9 bases in the middle.

This chain uses TRBV7-3 with TRBJ2-1; 11 bases fit TRBD2. CDR3 size: 15 residues. The trim removed 1 base at V and 7 bases at J, leaving 3 bases unmatched. Per germline, CDR1 SGHTA and CDR2 FQGTGA. As DNA, the CDR3 is TGTGCCAGCAGCTTAAATCTAGCGGGAGGAAATGAGCAGTTCTTC. This encodes CASSLNLAGGNEQFF.

The chain has TRBV9 and TRBJ2-7, with D possibly being TRBD1 (6 bases). V gave up 0 bases and J gave up 1 base, with 11 bases separating them. Germline V CDR1 and CDR2: SGDLS, YYNGEE. The CDR3 consists of 15 residues. CDR3 nucleotides: TGTGCCAGCAGCGTAGATGGCAGGGGATCCTACGAGCAGTACTTC. This gives the protein CASSVDGRGSYEQYF.

This clonotype came up a few times. This chain connects TRBV21-1 to TRBJ2-7; the table's D call, TRBD2, has no DNA check behind it. TRBV21-1 is classified as a pseudogene. The CDR3 runs 17 residues. The CDR3 sequence: CASGGSSGGKSSYEQYF. In DNA, the CDR3 is TGTGCCAGCGGCGGTTCTAGCGGGGGGAAAAGCTCCTACGAGCAGTACTTC.

The V gene is TRBV12-3 or TRBV12-4, the J gene TRBJ1-1; D is unclear. This CDR3 is 12 amino acids long. Trimming took off 6 bases at V and 1 base at J, with 6 bases between the two ends. CDR3 amino acids: CASSKRNTEAFF. Here the CDR3 DNA reads TGTGCCAGCAGCAAGAGGAACACTGAAGCTTTCTTT.

In this sample, this clonotype turned up a few times. The chain recombines TRBV11-2 with TRBJ2-7; 9 bases map to TRBD1. The CDR3 length is 15 residues. From germline, CDR1 is SGHAT and CDR2 FQNNGV. The ends lost 5 bases at V and 5 bases at J; junction bases unmatched: 10. CDR3 coding DNA: TGTGCCAGCAGCAAAAAGGACAGGGGAGAACACGAGCAGTACTTC. It yields the protein CASSKKDRGEHEQYF.